These T cell receptor beta chains were read from a single sample in a study of technical replicates of blood from a handful of donors. The table came from immunoSEQ multiplex PCR; TCRdb's copy has only in-frame clones and leaves some out. This sample has about 90,000 clones; just under 95% occur once, and the top ten carry roughly 0.25%. Sample: T cells isolated from PBMCs. The receptors come from a human donor in good health. The conserved cysteine and the conserved F or W are not part of the CDR3 here. D genes are given only for firm matches.

d_call v_call cdr3_aa
TRBD1 TRBV10-1 ASSAFGGQGNTGEAF
. TRBV9 ASSVGDGDGYT
TRBD1 TRBV7-9 ASRLTGTGGENRREKLF
TRBD2 TRBV13 ASRLAGGSEQF
TRBD2 TRBV7-9 ASSLRGGLAGATDTQY
TRBD1 TRBV29-1 SAEGQGGFSSTDTQY
. TRBV7-9 ASRMGGWKNTEAF
. TRBV28 ASFRGLSNQPQH
TRBD2 TRBV5-1 ASSLNQGYGTSGSSEQY
TRBD1 TRBV6-4 ASSPGQGSTEAF
. TRBV2 ASRDREYEQY
TRBD1 TRBV5-1 ASRSGQGTDTQY
TRBD1 TRBV4-2 ASSQRGQTNTGELF
TRBD1 TRBV4-1 ASSQRYGTAAYNEQF
TRBD1 TRBV7-9 ASRPGQGDGYT
TRBD1 TRBV14 ASSPLGTGSTETQY
TRBD1 TRBV19 ASTPEDRGGYYGYT
TRBD1 TRBV19 ASSTGGVAGELF
. TRBV11-2 ASSLVGQGPDTQY
TRBD1 TRBV5-1 ASSFGQGVGYGYT
. TRBV5-4 ASSSPGSEQF
. TRBV7-8 ASSPGIGGEQY
TRBD2 TRBV5-1 ASSAGLAGGFTDTQY
. TRBV4-2 ASSLRLPLEGGSGYT
TRBD2 TRBV5-1 ASSASGGAFEQY
. TRBV6-5 ASNVGLGTEAF
TRBD1 TRBV19 ASSKTHLRGLTEAF
. TRBV5-1 ASSLGQGGHNEQF
TRBD1 TRBV7-3 ASRRTGDRKRSAGELF
TRBD1 TRBV6-5 ASIDRGMYEQY
TRBD1 TRBV4-1 ASSARRDRATYNYGYT
. TRBV5-4 ASSVDSTEAF
TRBD2 TRBV7-9 ASSGTSGYEQY
TRBD2 TRBV4-1 ASSQGLAGTWEQY
TRBD1 TRBV7-6 ASSPLDRGGYEQY
. TRBV2 ASGGYNEQF
. TRBV19 ASSIEGGVSGANVLT
TRBD2 TRBV25-1 ASSLAGGSNEQF
TRBD1 TRBV28 ASSLLPRTGEGYT
. TRBV6-5 ASSRDGRQETQY
TRBD1 TRBV10-1 ASSDTGALDTEAF
. TRBV25-1 ASSDGYNEQF
TRBD1 TRBV29-1 SGGQGNGYT
TRBD1 TRBV19 ASSTTGTATGELF
TRBD2 TRBV29-1 SVDFKLSGTSGYNEQF
TRBD1 TRBV5-1 ASSLVVRGDTEAF
TRBD1 TRBV6-5 ASSYPAGTGMDGYT
. TRBV2 ASSDSGRTGELF
. TRBV27 ASSLLDRETEAF
TRBD1 TRBV2 ASSVRTGGAEKLF
TRBD1 TRBV9 ASSSSPYRGQRYGYT
TRBD1 TRBV28 ASSLDRDRVPFIANTGELF
. TRBV10-3 AITGPYGYT
. TRBV18 ASSPLAENSPLH
. TRBV19 ASSNEPAGGNTIY
. TRBV5-4 ASSSNPRGSGNDEQY
TRBD2 TRBV7-2 ASSLIAGGNLGSEQY
TRBD1 TRBV6-5 ASSYARQGSTDTQY
. TRBV19 ASSGGLPSSSYEQY